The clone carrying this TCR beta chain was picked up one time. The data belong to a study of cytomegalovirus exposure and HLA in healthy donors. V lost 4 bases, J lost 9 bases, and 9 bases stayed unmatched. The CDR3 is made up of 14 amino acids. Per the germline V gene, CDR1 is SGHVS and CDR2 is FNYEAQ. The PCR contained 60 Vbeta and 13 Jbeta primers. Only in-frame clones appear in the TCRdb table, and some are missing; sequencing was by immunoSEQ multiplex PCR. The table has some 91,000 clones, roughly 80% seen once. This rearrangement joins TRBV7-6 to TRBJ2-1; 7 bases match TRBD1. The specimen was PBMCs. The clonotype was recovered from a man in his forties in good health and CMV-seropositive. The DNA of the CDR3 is TGTGCCAGCAGCTCAATAGACAGGGACGGTGAGCAGTTCTTC. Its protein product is CASSSIDRDGEQFF.